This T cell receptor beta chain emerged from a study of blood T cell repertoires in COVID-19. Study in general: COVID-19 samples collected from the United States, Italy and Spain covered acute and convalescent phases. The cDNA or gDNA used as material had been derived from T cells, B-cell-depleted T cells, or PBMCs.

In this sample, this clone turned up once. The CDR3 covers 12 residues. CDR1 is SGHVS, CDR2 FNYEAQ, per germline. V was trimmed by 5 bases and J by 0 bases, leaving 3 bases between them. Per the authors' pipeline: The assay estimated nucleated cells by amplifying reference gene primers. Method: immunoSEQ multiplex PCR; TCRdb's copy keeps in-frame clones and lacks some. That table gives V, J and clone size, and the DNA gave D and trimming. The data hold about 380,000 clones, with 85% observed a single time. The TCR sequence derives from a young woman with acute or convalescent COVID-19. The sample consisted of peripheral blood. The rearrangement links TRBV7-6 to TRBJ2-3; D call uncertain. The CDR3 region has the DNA TGTGCCAGCAGCCTTAGCACAGATACGCAGTATTTT. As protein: CASSLSTDTQYF.